This T cell receptor (beta chain) emerged from a study of T cell responses to AZD1222 COVID-19 vaccine. Germline CDR1 is MNHEY and CDR2 is SVGEGT. The CDR3 is made up of 15 amino acids. Between the trimmed V and J ends, which lost 1 base and 8 bases, there was a span of 15 bases. The protocol was immunoSEQ multiplex PCR, while the TCRdb copy is restricted to in-frame clones and leaves out a portion. Altogether about 100,000 clones are present, 91% being singletons, with the ten largest covering under 25%. The receptor comes from an adult in good health. J is TRBJ2-1 and V is TRBV6-2 or TRBV6-3, with D tentatively TRBD2 (6 bases). Sequences were derived from peripheral blood, sampled on day 0 of AZD1222 vaccination. The CDR3 sequence is CASSYFGGAPDEQFF. CDR3 nucleotide sequence: TGTGCCAGCAGTTACTTCGGGGGTGCCCCCGATGAGCAGTTCTTC.